The T cell receptor (beta chain) under discussion was sequenced for a study of shared clonotypes between healthy human individuals. V gave up 2 bases and J gave up 6 bases, with 7 bases separating them. Germline values: CDR1 MNHEY, CDR2 SVGAGI. This CDR3 spans 12 amino acids. Method: immunoSEQ multiplex PCR; TCRdb's copy keeps in-frame clones and lacks some. The sample yields approximately 2.5 million clones, 90% to 95% seen once. This clone has a single count. Sequencing was done on a sample of naive CD4+ T cells from PBMCs. Noted subset: CD45RA+ positively selected. The TCR comes from a young man in good health. Some clones in this sample may be carry-over from other donors' samples. The chain links TRBV6-5 to TRBJ1-2; D gene uncertain. The CDR3 region is CASSYAGDGYTF. The CDR3 nucleotides are TGTGCCAGCAGTTACGCTGGGGATGGCTACACCTTC.